This entry lists 11 T cell receptor beta chains sequenced from one sample in a study of T-cell reconstitution after alpha-beta-depleted transplantation in children. TCRbeta library preparation incorporated unique molecular identifiers. TCRdb analysed the PCR reads with MiXCR anew, one entry per CDR3 protein. Of approximately 300,000 distinct CDR3 sequences detected, roughly a tenth appear once; the ten largest clones hold over 6%. The sample was PBMCs, taken before TCRalphabeta/CD19-depleted stem cell transplant. The receptors were sampled from a boy in the first two years of life with acute myeloid leukemia, due to receive a stem cell transplant.

The chain combines TRBV4-3 with TRBJ2-1, with 8 bases identical to TRBD2. The germline CDR1 and CDR2 sequences are LGHNA and YSLEER. CDR3 length equals 17 residues. Unmatched junction bases numbered 7, after V lost 1 base and J lost 2 bases. The CDR3 protein is CASSQGERREAYNEQFF. CDR3 DNA: TGCGCCAGCAGCCAAGGCGAGAGGCGGGAGGCCTACAATGAGCAGTTCTTC.

Only a few counts were recorded for this clonotype. This sequence joins TRBV14 and TRBJ2-3; D perhaps matches TRBD1 (6 bases). CDR3 length: 17 residues. The ends were cut back, 3 bases at V and 0 bases at J, with 16 bases in the middle. Germline values: CDR1 SGHDN, CDR2 FVKESK. Here the CDR3 reads CASSQGHSGRSTDTQYF. CDR3 in DNA: TGTGCCAGCAGCCAGGGACATTCAGGGCGCAGCACAGATACGCAGTATTTT.

This clonotype was detected many times. The chain is built from TRBV30 and TRBJ2-7; D call uncertain. The CDR3 runs 12 residues. Trimming took 0 bases from V and 2 from J, leaving 5 bases between them. Germline lookup yields CDR1 GTSNPN and CDR2 SVGIG (reference sequence). CDR3 residues: CAWSVLTYEQYF. For the CDR3, the DNA is TGTGCCTGGAGTGTCCTTACCTACGAGCAGTACTTC.

For this clonotype: A much larger clone lies one base from this, so it may be a read error. The chain employs TRBV18 and TRBJ2-7; D possibly corresponds to TRBD1 (6 bases). Germline V lookup: CDR1 KGHSH, CDR2 LQKENI. This CDR3 is 14 amino acids long. The chain's CDR3 is CASSPGASSYEKYF. DNA of the CDR3: TGTGCCAGCTCACCGGGGGCGAGCTCCTACGAGAAGTACTTC. The whole variable domain, remainder taken from reference TRBV18 and TRBJ2-7, is NAGVMQNPRHLVRRRGQEARLRCSPMKGHSHVYWYRQLPEEGLKFMVYLQKENIIDESGMPKERFSAEFPKEGPSILRIQQVVRGDSAAYFCASSPGASSYEKYFGPGTRLTVT.

This clonotype came up many times. The rearrangement joins TRBV3-1 to TRBJ2-1; 15 bases fit TRBD2. J gave up 7 bases and V 4 bases, and 2 bases lay outside the gene matches. The CDR3 contains 15 residues. Germline V gene lookup returns CDR1 LGHDT and CDR2 YNNKEL (reference sequence). The CDR3 nucleotides are TGTGCCAGCAGCCCCGGGACTAGCGGGAGGAATGAGCAGTTCTTC. Encoded protein: CASSPGTSGRNEQFF.

V usage is TRBV20-1 and J usage is TRBJ2-5; possibly TRBD2 for D (6 bases). Germline V lookup: CDR1 DFQATT, CDR2 SNEGSKA (reference sequence). CDR3 size: 16 residues. Trimming took 0 bases from V and 7 from J, leaving 21 bases between them. CDR3 region: CSARDLRAGPGGTQYF. CDR3 coding DNA: TGCAGTGCTAGAGATTTGAGGGCGGGGCCCGGGGGGACCCAGTACTTC.

This clonotype was picked up a small number of times. The chain employs TRBV7-3 and TRBJ2-3, with TRBD2 matching over 7 bases. CDR1 is SGHTA, CDR2 FQGTGA, per germline. The CDR3 contains 15 residues. Trimming at V came to 2 bases and at J to 3 bases, leaving 5 bases not matched to a gene. The CDR3 coding sequence is TGTGCCAGCAGCTTACACCCGGGGGGTACAGATACGCAGTATTTT. It specifies CASSLHPGGTDTQYF.

The table lists this clonotype with many counts. This chain links TRBV20-1 with TRBJ2-7; 7 positions match TRBD2. CDR1 and CDR2 from the germline V gene are DFQATT and SNEGSKA (reference sequence). This CDR3 has 15 residues. Trimming took 1 base from V and 0 from J; bases not matched to a gene: 6. The chain's CDR3 is CSARGPLAPSYEQYF. Here the CDR3 DNA reads TGCAGTGCTAGAGGTCCACTAGCGCCCTCCTACGAGCAGTACTTC.

This clonotype was observed once. Since a much larger clone is just one base distant, this may be a read error. The chain carries TRBV28 and TRBJ1-5, with a tentative D call TRBD1 (5 bases). Looked up from germline, CDR1 is MDHEN and CDR2 is SYDVKM. The CDR3 length is 15 residues. CDR3: CTSSKSGRGNRPQHF. The CDR3 DNA follows: TGTACCTCCAGCAAATCGGGGCGAGGCAATCGGCCCCAGCATTTT.

The chain combines TRBV14 with TRBJ2-3, with D perhaps TRBD1 (5 bases). The germline CDR1 and CDR2 sequences are SGHDN and FVKESK. The CDR3 has 14 residues. The V end lost 1 base, the J end lost 6 bases, and 11 bases lay between the germline ends. CDR3 DNA sequence: TGTGCCAGCAGCCAAGTCCAGGGTGTTGATACGCAGTATTTT. Translation gives CASSQVQGVDTQYF.

V is TRBV7-8 and J is TRBJ1-2; 8 bases fit TRBD1. Germline V gives CDR1 SGHVS, CDR2 FQNEAQ. J gave up 9 bases and V 7 bases, and 7 bases lay outside the gene matches. CDR3 length: 12 amino acids. The CDR3 loop reads CASTGQGDSYTF. The CDR3 region has the DNA TGTGCCAGCACCGGACAGGGCGATAGCTACACCTTC. Variable domain in full (rest from reference TRBV7-8 and TRBJ1-2): GAGVSQSPRYKVAKRGQDVALRCDPISGHVSLFWYQQALGQGPEFLTYFQNEAQLDKSGLPSDRFFAERPEGSVSTLKIQRTQQEDSAVYLCASTGQGDSYTFGSGTRLTVV.